These 24 T cell receptor beta chains were all obtained from the same sample, sequenced in a study of blood T cell repertoires in COVID-19. TCRdb keeps only in-frame clones here, not all; method: immunoSEQ multiplex PCR. The sample has around 140,000 clones, around 90% seen once. Material for sequencing was peripheral blood. The receptors originated from a woman aged 45-60 years with acute or convalescent COVID-19.

This clone was recorded only once. The chain employs TRBV4-2 and TRBJ1-2, with D hard to call. The CDR3 runs 15 residues. Germline V CDR1 and CDR2: LGHNA, YNFKEQ. V lost 8 bases to trimming and J lost 7 bases, with 23 bases between them. This CDR3 reads CASGDPPGSGPGYTF. CDR3 bases: TGTGCCAGCGGCGACCCCCCGGGATCAGGACCTGGCTACACCTTC.

In its sample, this clone was seen a few times. This chain uses TRBV6-5 with TRBJ1-5, with D possibly TRBD1 on 5 matching bases. The CDR3 extends over 14 amino acids. V was shortened by 8 bases and J by 3 bases, with 14 bases between the two germline ends. Germline CDR1 is MNHEY and CDR2 is SVGAGI. Here the CDR3 reads CASRIRQPNQPQHF. The CDR3 DNA follows: TGTGCCAGCCGAATTAGACAGCCCAATCAGCCCCAGCATTTT.

V and J are TRBV19 and TRBJ2-7; a weak D match, TRBD1 (5 bases). This CDR3 region has 14 residues. Germline V gene lookup returns CDR1 LNHDA and CDR2 SQIVND (reference sequence). V shed 3 bases and J shed 2 bases, with 11 bases lying between them. CDR3 amino acids: CASSIGAGTYEQYF. The CDR3 DNA follows: TGTGCCAGTAGTATTGGGGCAGGGACCTACGAGCAGTACTTC.

This clone has a handful of counts. The chain uses TRBV29-1 and TRBJ2-1, with TRBD2 identical over 13 bases. The germline V gene encodes CDR1 SQVTM and CDR2 ANQGSEA. There are 16 residues in the CDR3. The J segment lost 3 bases and the V segment lost 4 bases, leaving 6 bases of the junction unmatched. The CDR3 coding sequence is TGCAGCGTTGGCGGACTAGCGGGAGTAAACTACAATGAGCAGTTCTTC. As protein: CSVGGLAGVNYNEQFF.

J is TRBJ1-1 and V is TRBV19, with 8 positions matching TRBD1. Germline CDR1 and CDR2: LNHDA and SQIVND (reference sequence). The CDR3 is made up of 14 amino acids. The ends lost 7 bases at V and 5 bases at J; junction bases unmatched: 9. The CDR3 region has the DNA TGTGCCAGTATAGGACAGGGCAGAGGGACTGAAGCTTTCTTT. It translates to CASIGQGRGTEAFF. Full variable domain (missing parts from reference TRBV19 and TRBJ1-1): DGGITQSPKYLFRKEGQNVTLSCEQNLNHDAMYWYRQDPGQGLRLIYYSQIVNDFQKGDIAEGYSVSREKKESFPLTVTSAQKNPTAFYLCASIGQGRGTEAFFGQGTRLTVV.

The rearrangement links TRBV4-1 to TRBJ2-5, with D possibly TRBD1 on 6 matching bases. Trimming stripped 1 base from V and 5 bases from J, with 17 bases between. Germline CDR1 reads MGHRA; CDR2 reads YSYEKL. The CDR3 runs 16 residues. CDR3 loop: CASSQVTGPDRETQYF. CDR3 nucleotide sequence: TGCGCCAGCAGCCAAGTAACAGGGCCGGATCGCGAGACCCAGTACTTC.

This clone was observed a handful of times. The V and J genes are TRBV6-5 and TRBJ2-7; 13 bases fit TRBD2. Germline CDR1 MNHEY, CDR2 SVGAGI. There are 15 residues in the CDR3. V lost 5 bases to trimming and J lost 3 bases; unmatched junction nucleotides: 4. In nucleotides, the CDR3 is TGTGCCAGCAGTCAGACTAGCGGGGGGCTCTACGAGCAGTACTTC. Amino acids: CASSQTSGGLYEQYF.

The genes are TRBV5-6 and TRBJ2-3; D is possibly TRBD1 (6 bases). The CDR3 length is 13 residues. Looked up from germline, CDR1 is SGHDT and CDR2 is YYEEEE. Trimming took 2 bases from V and 4 from J, leaving 8 bases between them. The CDR3 here is CASSFQGPDTQYF. The DNA for the CDR3 is TGTGCCAGCAGCTTCCAGGGGCCAGATACGCAGTATTTT. Full variable domain (outside the CDR3, taken from reference TRBV5-6 and TRBJ2-3): DAGVTQSPTHLIKTRGQQVTLRCSPKSGHDTVSWYQQALGQGPQFIFQYYEEEERQRGNFPDRFSGHQFPNYSSELNVNALLLGDSALYLCASSFQGPDTQYFGPGTRLTVL.

This chain connects TRBV27 to TRBJ2-7, with 13 nucleotides matching TRBD2. V dropped 2 bases and J dropped 3; count of bases not matched to a gene: 4. This CDR3 comprises 16 residues. The germline V gene has CDR1 MNHEY and CDR2 SMNVEV (reference sequence). The CDR3 sequence: CASSLGTSGRVYEQYF. DNA for the CDR3: TGTGCCAGCAGTTTAGGAACTAGCGGGAGGGTCTACGAGCAGTACTTC.

To note about this clone: Distinct nucleotide sequences in the sample also encode this CDR3. CDR3: CASSIALYNEQFF. The CDR3 DNA reads as TGTGCCAGTAGTATAGCACTATACAATGAGCAGTTCTTC. V gene TRBV19 combines with J gene TRBJ2-1; D is uncertain. CDR1 LNHDA and CDR2 SQIVND come from the germline V gene (reference sequence). This CDR3 is 13 amino acids long. V dropped 1 base and J dropped 4 bases, with 5 bases sitting between them.

The V call is TRBV11-2, the J call TRBJ1-4, with 9 bases matching TRBD1. The CDR3 is 15 amino acids. The trim removed 1 base at V and 8 bases at J, leaving 5 bases unmatched. Germline V gives CDR1 SGHAT, CDR2 FQNNGV. CDR3 region: CASSLGGGQGEKLFF. The CDR3 region has the DNA TGTGCCAGCAGCTTAGGAGGGGGACAGGGAGAAAAACTGTTTTTT.

The chain is built from TRBV2 and TRBJ1-3; D call uncertain. The CDR3 extends over 13 amino acids. Germline V gene lookup returns CDR1 SNHLY and CDR2 FYNNEI. Trimming cost V 6 bases and J 0 bases, with 6 bases left between them. CDR3 loop: CASSRFSGNTIYF. CDR3 DNA: TGTGCCAGCAGCCGGTTCTCTGGAAACACCATATATTTT.

This rearrangement joins TRBV5-8 to TRBJ2-2; a possible D gene is TRBD1 (5 bases). With 2 bases removed from V and 5 bases from J, the gap between germline ends came to 7 bases. This CDR3 spans 13 amino acids. Germline CDR1 is SGHTS and CDR2 is YDEGEE. The CDR3 region is CASSFRGTGELFF. DNA for the CDR3: TGTGCCAGCAGCTTTAGGGGAACCGGGGAGCTGTTTTTT.

The rearrangement joins TRBV11-2 to TRBJ1-2; the D is unclear. V lost 1 base to trimming and J lost 1 base, with 10 bases between them. The CDR3 totals 15 residues. Germline CDR1 reads SGHAT; CDR2 reads FQNNGV. The CDR3 loop is CASSLVTGVNYGYTF. The CDR3 coding sequence is TGTGCCAGCAGCTTAGTGACGGGAGTTAACTATGGCTACACCTTC.

This CDR3 reads CASSRKGTGENTEAFF. The DNA of the CDR3 is TGCGCCAGCAGCCGAAAAGGGACGGGAGAGAACACTGAAGCTTTCTTT. The rearrangement uses TRBV5-1 and TRBJ1-1; perhaps TRBD1 as D (5 bases). The CDR3 contains 16 residues. With 4 bases removed from V and 1 base from J, the gap between germline ends came to 17 bases. Germline CDR1 is SGHRS and CDR2 is YFSETQ.

The count of this clone is one. The CDR3 protein is CATSDAGTSGGEQYF. The CDR3 nucleotides are TGTGCCACCAGTGATGCCGGGACTAGCGGGGGCGAGCAGTACTTC. The chain employs TRBV24-1 and TRBJ2-7; TRBD2 aligns across 14 bases. The CDR3 extends over 15 amino acids. Germline V gene lookup returns CDR1 KGHDR and CDR2 SFDVKD. J lost 6 bases, V lost 3 bases, and 3 bases had no gene match.

The chain recombines TRBV14 with TRBJ2-2; maybe TRBD2 (6 bases). The CDR3 contains 15 residues. The V and J ends lost 4 bases and 2 bases respectively, with 11 bases between them. CDR1 and CDR2 (germline): SGHDN, FVKESK. The CDR3 loop is CASSRNSGNTGELFF. As DNA, the CDR3 is TGTGCCAGCAGCCGGAATAGCGGCAACACCGGGGAGCTGTTTTTT.

The V and J genes are TRBV6-5 and TRBJ1-1; maybe TRBD1 (6 bases). CDR1 is MNHEY and CDR2 is SVGAGI in the germline V gene. This CDR3 spans 15 amino acids. V lost 2 bases and J lost 5, with 15 bases in between. CDR3 nucleotide sequence: TGTGCCAGCAGTTACGACGCCGGGACACAAACTGAAGCTTTCTTT. This encodes CASSYDAGTQTEAFF.

The chain couples TRBV5-4 to TRBJ2-7; 10 positions match TRBD2. This CDR3 is 17 amino acids long. V shed 0 bases, J shed 5 bases, and the junction held 11 bases outside the gene matches. Germline V gene lookup returns CDR1 SGHNT and CDR2 YYREEE (reference sequence). The CDR3 here is CASSLGVWASGSDEQYF. The CDR3 DNA reads as TGTGCCAGCAGCTTGGGGGTATGGGCTAGCGGGAGCGACGAGCAGTACTTC.

The chain recombines TRBV5-1 with TRBJ1-6; D is undetermined. CDR1 SGHRS and CDR2 YFSETQ come from the germline V gene. V lost 0 bases to trimming and J lost 5 bases, with 6 bases between them. There are 14 residues in the CDR3. The chain's CDR3 is CASSLGTDNSPLHF. The CDR3 region has the DNA TGCGCCAGCAGCTTGGGCACGGATAATTCACCCCTCCACTTT.

The chain uses TRBV14 and TRBJ2-6; TRBD2 might be the D (5 bases). The CDR3 covers 17 residues. V dropped 1 base and J dropped 3 bases, with 13 bases sitting between them. Germline CDR1 is SGHDN and CDR2 is FVKESK. The CDR3 coding sequence is TGTGCCAGCAGCCAAGGGCCGGGGAATTTTGGGGCCAACGTCCTGACTTTC. The encoded protein is CASSQGPGNFGANVLTF.

This chain joins TRBV5-6 and TRBJ1-6, with D maybe TRBD1 (6 bases). Trimming took 5 bases from V and 0 from J, leaving 15 bases between them. CDR1 is SGHDT and CDR2 is YYEEEE in the germline V gene. The CDR3 is 17 residues long. CDR3 nucleotides: TGTGCCAGCAGACGTTGGACAGAGAGCTCCTATAATTCACCCCTCCACTTT. It codes for CASRRWTESSYNSPLHF.

Remarks on this clone: At one end, the junction sequence differs from germline, possibly due to a read error. This chain uses TRBV7-8 with TRBJ2-3; TRBD2 matches at 7 bases. This CDR3 region has 14 residues. CDR1 SGHVS and CDR2 FQNEAQ come from the germline V gene. The CDR3 sequence is CASSPSSREGRANF. The CDR3 DNA is TGTGCCAGCAGCCCCAGCTCGAGGGAGGGGAGGGCCAATTTT.

The chain is built from TRBV7-9 and TRBJ1-2, with 8 positions matching TRBD1. The CDR3 runs to 14 residues. CDR1 and CDR2 (germline): SEHNR, FQNEAQ (reference sequence). With V trimmed by 5 bases and J by 4 bases, 6 bases remained unmatched. The CDR3 region has the DNA TGTGCCAGCAGCCCGACAGGGGCCAGCTATGGCTACACCTTC. Translated, it gives CASSPTGASYGYTF.